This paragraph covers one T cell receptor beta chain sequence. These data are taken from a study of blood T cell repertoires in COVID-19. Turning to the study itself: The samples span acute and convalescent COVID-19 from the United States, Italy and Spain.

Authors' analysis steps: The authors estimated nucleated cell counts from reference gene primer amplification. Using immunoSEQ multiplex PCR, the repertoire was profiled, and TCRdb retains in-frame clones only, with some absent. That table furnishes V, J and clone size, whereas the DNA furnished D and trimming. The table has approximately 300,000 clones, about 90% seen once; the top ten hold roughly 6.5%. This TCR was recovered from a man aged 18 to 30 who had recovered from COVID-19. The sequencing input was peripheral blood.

The CDR3 region has the DNA TGCGCCAGCAGCTTGGACCTACTTCAGGGCCATTCGGGCTATGGCTACACCTTC. Amino acid sequence: CASSLDLLQGHSGYGYTF. This chain joins TRBV5-1 and TRBJ1-2, with D possibly TRBD1 on 5 matching bases. The CDR3 sequence is 18 residues long. V dropped 0 bases and J dropped 4 bases, with 22 bases sitting between them. Germline CDR1 is SGHRS and CDR2 is YFSETQ.